The rows below give T cell receptor beta chains drawn from one sample of a study of cytomegalovirus exposure and HLA in healthy donors. The table came from immunoSEQ multiplex PCR; TCRdb's copy has only in-frame clones and leaves some out. Found here are approximately 170,000 clones, approximately 73% of them singletons; the top ten hold around 5%. The source material was PBMCs. The source of these receptors is a young woman in good health and CMV-seropositive. Each CDR3 is given with its conserved first and last residue. The D gene is left open where the match is weak. A clone size is listed for some rows: how often the clone was seen (once, few, many), or a class if it is expanded.

CDR3aa,CDR3nt,j_gene,d_gene,v_gene,abundance,len
CASSQDPGAGAYNEQFF,TGCGCCAGCAGCCAAGATCCCGGGGCGGGGGCTTACAATGAGCAGTTCTTC,TRBJ2-1,-,TRBV4-3,-,17
CASSWTSFRETQYF,TGTGCCAGCAGCTGGACATCCTTCCGAGAGACCCAGTACTTC,TRBJ2-5,-,TRBV28,-,14
CASSLLGQGADTQYF,TGTGCCAGCAGTTTATTAGGGCAGGGCGCAGATACGCAGTATTTT,TRBJ2-3,-,TRBV27,-,15
CASSPSPGGVSSYNEQFF,TGTGCCAGCAGCCCTTCTCCAGGGGGCGTTAGCTCCTACAATGAGCAGTTCTTC,TRBJ2-1,TRBD1,TRBV7-2,-,18
CASSLKGVRQPQHF,TGTGCCAGCAGCTTAAAGGGAGTCAGGCAGCCCCAGCATTTT,TRBJ1-5,-,TRBV5-6,-,14
CASSLGGGTYEQYF,TGTGCCAGCAGTTTGGGAGGGGGAACCTACGAGCAGTACTTC,TRBJ2-7,-,TRBV27,-,14
CASSPADRGREKLFF,TGTGCCAGCAGTCCCGCGGACAGGGGGAGAGAAAAACTGTTTTTT,TRBJ1-4,TRBD1,TRBV27,few,15
CASSLYPAGQGSPSPLHF,TGTGCCAGCAGTCTCTACCCGGCCGGACAGGGATCACCTTCACCCCTCCACTTT,TRBJ1-6,TRBD1,TRBV27,-,18
CASKDFESPLHF,TGTGCCAGCAAGGACTTCGAGTCACCCCTCCACTTT,TRBJ1-6,-,TRBV6-5,few,12
CASSLATRGPSSYNSPLHF,TGTGCCAGCAGTTTAGCAACAAGGGGTCCCAGCTCCTATAATTCACCCCTCCACTTT,TRBJ1-6,-,TRBV28,few,19
CASSIGSGVANEQFF,TGTGCCAGTAGTATAGGAAGCGGGGTGGCCAATGAGCAGTTCTTC,TRBJ2-1,TRBD2,TRBV19,-,15
CASSRTSGGLSTDTQYF,TGCGCCAGCAGCAGGACTAGCGGGGGACTTAGCACAGATACGCAGTATTTT,TRBJ2-3,TRBD2,TRBV5-1,few,17
CASSPKRVNIDEQFF,TGCGCCAGCAGCCCCAAGCGGGTAAATATCGATGAGCAGTTCTTC,TRBJ2-1,-,TRBV4-3,-,15
CASSHEIATQGNYEQYF,TGCGCCAGCAGCCACGAAATAGCGACCCAAGGGAACTACGAGCAGTACTTC,TRBJ2-7,-,TRBV4-3,many,17
CASSPSQDRGNQPQHF,TGTGCCAGCAGTCCAAGTCAAGACAGGGGCAATCAGCCCCAGCATTTT,TRBJ1-5,TRBD1,TRBV2,-,16
CASSQDRGGGEGGYTF,TGTGCCAGCAGCCAAGATAGAGGGGGCGGAGAGGGTGGCTACACCTTC,TRBJ1-2,TRBD1,TRBV4-2,-,16
CASFHTVILYGYTF,TGTGCCAGCTTCCATACAGTAATCCTCTATGGCTACACCTTC,TRBJ1-2,-,TRBV14,-,14
CASSQDVLLSEQYF,TGCGCCAGCAGCCAAGACGTCCTTCTGAGCGAGCAGTACTTC,TRBJ2-7,-,TRBV4-3,-,14
CASSILSTGANVLTF,TGTGCCAGTAGTATACTTAGCACTGGGGCCAACGTCCTGACTTTC,TRBJ2-6,-,TRBV19,-,15
CASSFAGVYEQYF,TGTGCCAGCAGCTTCGCGGGTGTTTACGAGCAGTACTTC,TRBJ2-7,-,TRBV7-9,-,13
CASSLRTGQETQYF,TGTGCCAGCAGCCTCCGGACAGGCCAAGAGACCCAGTACTTC,TRBJ2-5,TRBD1,TRBV9,few,14
CASSIGPGQGYNEQFF,TGTGCCAGCTCAATCGGACCGGGACAGGGATACAATGAGCAGTTCTTC,TRBJ2-1,TRBD1,TRBV18,few,16
CASSVYGGENNEQFF,TGTGCCAGCAGCGTATATGGCGGGGAGAACAATGAGCAGTTCTTC,TRBJ2-1,-,TRBV9,-,15
CATQIRGRGYEQYF,TGTGCCACACAGATACGGGGCAGGGGTTACGAGCAGTACTTC,TRBJ2-7,-,TRBV10-3,-,14
CASSMTTGGHEKLFF,TGCGCCAGCAGCATGACGACAGGGGGTCACGAAAAACTGTTTTTT,TRBJ1-4,TRBD1,TRBV5-1,few,15
CASSWGGNTIYF,TGTGCCAGCAGCTGGGGGGGGAACACCATATATTTT,TRBJ1-3,-,TRBV7-9,few,12